The clone carrying this T cell receptor (beta chain) was found a few times. Germline V gene lookup returns CDR1 LGHNT and CDR2 FRNRAP. The CDR3 runs 13 residues. V shed 5 bases, J shed 10 bases, and the junction held 8 bases outside the gene matches. Profiled with immunoSEQ multiplex PCR; TCRdb holds only in-frame clones, not every one. The table lists roughly 79,000 clones, 81% of them singletons. The record originates from a study of technical replicates of blood from several donors. The sample consisted of PBMCs. This sequence originates from a human donor in good health. Some clones in this sample may be carry-over from other donors' samples. The V and J genes are TRBV12-5 and TRBJ2-1; 7 nucleotides agree with TRBD2. The chain's CDR3 is CASGLSGGYEQFF. As DNA, the CDR3 is TGTGCTAGTGGTCTCTCGGGGGGTTACGAGCAGTTCTTC.